Below, 26 T cell receptor beta chains from the same sample are listed, as sequenced in a study of blood T cell repertoires in COVID-19. Here immunoSEQ multiplex PCR was the method, and the copy in TCRdb shows in-frame clones only, minus some. The repertoire holds about 70,000 clones, roughly 91% seen once, with over 25% in the top ten. Sequenced material: peripheral blood. These receptors were collected from a woman older than 75 with active or convalescent COVID-19.

The chain recombines TRBV4-3 with TRBJ2-3, with D maybe TRBD2 (6 bases). The CDR3 contains 16 residues. The germline gives CDR1 LGHNA, CDR2 YSLEER. V was trimmed by 0 bases and J by 6 bases, leaving 16 bases between them. The DNA for the CDR3 is TGCGCCAGCAGCCAAGAGGACTCCCGGGGGATTGATACGCAGTATTTT. Amino acids: CASSQEDSRGIDTQYF.

The chain is built from TRBV11-3 and TRBJ2-4; D uncertain. Trimming removed 4 bases at V and 6 bases at J, with 13 bases between. CDR3 length equals 14 residues. Germline V lookup: CDR1 SGHNT, CDR2 YENEEA. CDR3 nucleotide sequence: TGTGCCAGCAGCTCCGGAGATCGGCGAAACATTCAGTACTTC. This sequence encodes CASSSGDRRNIQYF.

The rearrangement links TRBV7-8 to TRBJ2-7, with D possibly being TRBD1 (6 bases). The V end was cut by 5 bases, the J end by 4 bases, with 27 bases between. CDR3 length equals 18 residues. CDR1 is SGHVS, CDR2 FQNEAQ, per germline. The CDR3 sequence is CASSPFLGRQARAYEQYF. As DNA, the CDR3 is TGTGCCAGCAGCCCCTTCCTTGGGCGACAGGCACGGGCTTACGAGCAGTACTTC.

The genes are TRBV30 and TRBJ2-3; possible D gene TRBD1, 5 bases. Trimming shortened V by 2 bases and J by 0 bases, and 12 bases separated the two germline ends. Per germline, CDR1 GTSNPN and CDR2 SVGIG (reference sequence). The CDR3 is made up of 15 amino acids. The CDR3 is CAWSLETASTDTQYF. The CDR3 coding sequence is TGTGCCTGGAGTCTTGAGACAGCTAGCACAGATACGCAGTATTTT.

The chain carries TRBV19 and TRBJ2-2; no clear D gene. The germline V gene encodes CDR1 LNHDA and CDR2 SQIVND (reference sequence). The CDR3 extends over 11 amino acids. V was clipped by 6 bases and J by 4 bases, with 3 bases between them. CDR3 DNA: TGTGCCAGTAGCTTCACCGGGGAGCTGTTTTTT. Amino acids: CASSFTGELFF.

This clone was counted a few times. This chain uses TRBV4-3 with TRBJ1-2; D perhaps matches TRBD1 (6 bases). The germline gives CDR1 LGHNA, CDR2 YSLEER. V lost 3 bases, J lost 5 bases, and 16 bases lay in between. The CDR3 contains 15 residues. The CDR3 nucleotides are TGCGCCAGCAGCCAGGCTTTCGGGACACATTATGGCTACACCTTC. Residues: CASSQAFGTHYGYTF.

This clone has just one count. The genes are TRBV2 and TRBJ2-7; 10 bases are shared with TRBD1. The CDR3 runs 14 residues. Germline CDR1 is SNHLY and CDR2 is FYNNEI. V was pared by 6 bases and J by 7 bases, with 9 bases of the junction left unmatched. The CDR3 region is CASRARTGGLEQYF. CDR3 sequence (DNA): TGTGCCAGCAGGGCGAGGACAGGGGGGTTAGAGCAGTACTTC.

The chain uses TRBV4-2 and TRBJ1-2; TRBD1 aligns across 7 bases. Germline V gives CDR1 LGHNA, CDR2 YNFKEQ. Trimming at V came to 6 bases and at J to 5 bases, leaving 21 bases not matched to a gene. The CDR3 length is 18 residues. CDR3 coding DNA: TGTGCCAGCAGGCTGTGGGGCGGTTCCGGGACAGTTGCTTATGGCTACACCTTC. Translated: CASRLWGGSGTVAYGYTF.

This clone has only a few counts. CDR3 protein: CASRPRRVGELFF. The CDR3 DNA follows: TGTGCCAGCAGGCCCCGGAGGGTCGGGGAGCTGTTTTTT. The rearrangement links TRBV12-3 or TRBV12-4 to TRBJ2-2; D perhaps matches TRBD2 (6 bases). The CDR3 is made up of 13 amino acids. V lost 6 bases to trimming and J lost 7 bases, with 12 bases between them.

This chain links TRBV4-1 with TRBJ2-2; possible D gene TRBD1, 5 bases. V gave up 0 bases and J gave up 4 bases, with 9 bases separating them. Germline-derived CDR1 and CDR2 are MGHRA and YSYEKL. CDR3 length equals 15 residues. CDR3: CASSQELGLTGELFF. The CDR3 bases are TGCGCCAGCAGCCAAGAATTGGGGCTCACCGGGGAGCTGTTTTTT.

The chain employs TRBV19 and TRBJ1-1; D possibly corresponds to TRBD1 (5 bases). In germline, CDR1 is LNHDA, CDR2 SQIVND (reference sequence). V gave up 7 bases and J gave up 0 bases, with 12 bases separating them. The CDR3 is 14 residues long. In DNA, the CDR3 is TGTGCCAGTACCGTCACGGACATGAACACTGAAGCTTTCTTT. Translating it yields CASTVTDMNTEAFF.

The chain employs TRBV5-1 and TRBJ2-7, with a tentative D call TRBD1 (5 bases). The CDR3 consists of 13 residues. In germline, CDR1 is SGHRS, CDR2 YFSETQ. Between the trimmed V and J ends, which lost 6 bases and 6 bases, there was a span of 16 bases. The chain's CDR3 is CASNKDSTAEQYF. In DNA, the CDR3 is TGCGCCAGCAACAAAGACAGCACAGCCGAGCAGTACTTC.

The gene calls are TRBV7-8 and TRBJ2-3; 8 bases are a match to TRBD2. V trimming: 3 bases; J trimming: 2 bases; junction bases outside the gene matches: 7. In germline, CDR1 is SGHVS, CDR2 FQNEAQ. The CDR3 runs to 16 residues. In nucleotides, the CDR3 is TGTGCCAGCAGCTTGAAAGCGGGGGCGAACACAGATACGCAGTATTTT. Its translation: CASSLKAGANTDTQYF. Variable domain in full (rest from reference TRBV7-8 and TRBJ2-3): GAGVSQSPRYKVAKRGQDVALRCDPISGHVSLFWYQQALGQGPEFLTYFQNEAQLDKSGLPSDRFFAERPEGSVSTLKIQRTQQEDSAVYLCASSLKAGANTDTQYFGPGTRLTVL.

The J gene is TRBJ1-5, the V gene TRBV28; D is uncertain. This CDR3 has 14 residues. Germline V gives CDR1 MDHEN, CDR2 SYDVKM. Trimming took 1 base from V and 5 from J, leaving 9 bases between them. The CDR3 here is CASSLSLRDQPQHF. For the CDR3, the DNA is TGTGCCAGCAGTTTATCGCTTCGAGATCAGCCCCAGCATTTT.

V gene TRBV19 combines with J gene TRBJ2-2; the D gene is possibly TRBD1 (6 bases). This CDR3 contains 15 residues. Germline V CDR1 and CDR2: LNHDA, SQIVND (reference sequence). Trimming removed 10 bases from V and 4 bases from J, with 19 bases in between. The CDR3 DNA sequence: TGTGCCACCCAGCCGCAAGGGGGTATCACCGGGGAGCTGTTTTTT. Protein product: CATQPQGGITGELFF.

The table lists this clone with a count of one. The V and J genes are TRBV6-5 and TRBJ2-7; 7 nucleotides line up with TRBD1. V shed 2 bases, J shed 0 bases, and the junction held 4 bases outside the gene matches. This CDR3 contains 15 residues. Germline CDR1 and CDR2: MNHEY and SVGAGI. CDR3 region: CASSYDRVASYEQYF. DNA of the CDR3: TGTGCCAGCAGTTACGACAGGGTGGCCTCCTACGAGCAGTACTTC.

This rearrangement joins TRBV5-1 to TRBJ2-3; D uncertain. Germline V gives CDR1 SGHRS, CDR2 YFSETQ. The CDR3 spans 14 residues. The V and J ends lost 0 bases and 2 bases respectively, with 7 bases between them. The CDR3 here is CASSLERPTDTQYF. CDR3 nucleotide sequence: TGCGCCAGCAGCTTGGAGCGCCCCACAGATACGCAGTATTTT.

The V call is TRBV5-4, the J call TRBJ1-6; D remains ambiguous. CDR3 length equals 15 residues. CDR1 and CDR2 from the germline V gene are SGHNT and YYREEE (reference sequence). V shed 4 bases and J shed 1 base, with 9 bases lying between them. In DNA, the CDR3 is TGTGCCAGCAGCCCCCCGGGGTCCTATAATTCACCCCTCCACTTT. Translating gives CASSPPGSYNSPLHF.

This clone was recorded only once. The chain combines TRBV28 with TRBJ2-7; possible D gene TRBD2, 6 bases. V gave up 10 bases and J gave up 0 bases, with 16 bases separating them. Germline CDR1 is MDHEN and CDR2 is SYDVKM. This CDR3 is built from 14 residues. CDR3 in amino acids: CATTSIGGSYEQYF. In DNA form, the CDR3 reads TGTGCCACTACCTCGATCGGGGGCTCCTACGAGCAGTACTTC.

V gene TRBV7-3 combines with J gene TRBJ1-2; D possibly corresponds to TRBD1 (6 bases). The germline V gene encodes CDR1 SGHTA and CDR2 FQGTGA. V was clipped by 4 bases and J by 8 bases, with 20 bases between them. The CDR3 consists of 15 residues. In nucleotides, the CDR3 is TGTGCCAGCAGCTCCCTAGGGCTAACAGGGTCCGGCTACACCTTC. It codes for CASSSLGLTGSGYTF.

V is TRBV19 and J is TRBJ1-5; D is uncertain. Germline values: CDR1 LNHDA, CDR2 SQIVND (reference sequence). Deletions cut 3 bases from V and 0 bases from J, with 6 bases between. There are 14 residues in the CDR3. The CDR3 here is CASSIQVSNQPQHF. The DNA of the CDR3 is TGTGCCAGTAGTATCCAGGTTAGCAATCAGCCCCAGCATTTT.

The V gene is TRBV10-2, the J gene TRBJ2-1; D may be TRBD2 (5 bases). CDR1 WSHSY and CDR2 SAAADI come from the germline V gene. Trimming shortened V by 8 bases and J by 14 bases, and 22 bases separated the two germline ends. The CDR3 is 13 residues long. CDR3 in amino acids: CASGGRLESFEFF. The CDR3 region has the DNA TGCGCCAGCGGAGGTCGGCTAGAGTCGTTCGAGTTCTTC.

The chain combines TRBV6-5 with TRBJ1-6; D is perhaps TRBD1 (5 bases). The CDR3 has 12 amino acids. V lost 7 bases and J lost 6, with 7 bases in between. Germline CDR1 reads MNHEY; CDR2 reads SVGAGI. The CDR3 DNA is TGTGCCAGCACCGGGGGTAATTCACCCCTCCACTTT. It translates to CASTGGNSPLHF.

The V call is TRBV6-1, the J call TRBJ2-5; the D gene is possibly TRBD1 (5 bases). The CDR3 has 13 amino acids. V dropped 1 base and J dropped 9 bases, with 12 bases sitting between them. In germline, CDR1 is MNHNS, CDR2 SASEGT. In nucleotides, the CDR3 is TGTGCCAGCAGTGAAGGACGGACAACGGCCCAGTACTTC. Translated, it gives CASSEGRTTAQYF.

The chain recombines TRBV7-2 with TRBJ1-5; D gene unclear. The CDR3 extends over 17 amino acids. The germline V gene encodes CDR1 SGHTA and CDR2 FQGNSA. V lost 1 base to trimming and J lost 1 base, with 14 bases between them. This CDR3 reads CASSLVGGVGSNQPQHF. The CDR3 nucleotides read TGTGCCAGCAGCTTAGTAGGCGGGGTCGGAAGCAATCAGCCCCAGCATTTT.

This clone showed up just once. The chain uses TRBV28 and TRBJ2-7; 9 bases are a match to TRBD1. V shed 2 bases, J shed 4 bases, and the junction held 9 bases outside the gene matches. The V gene's germline CDR1 is MDHEN and CDR2 SYDVKM. The CDR3 covers 16 residues. For the CDR3, the DNA is TGTGCCAGCAGTTTACAGGGACAGGGAATCGGGTACGAGCAGTACTTC. Its translation: CASSLQGQGIGYEQYF.